This T cell receptor (beta chain) was sequenced in a study of identical twins. Broader study findings: Where beta out-of-frame sequences were concerned, excess twin sharing was weaker.

Note on this clonotype: No antigen is known for it.

The CDR3 runs to 14 residues. Germline lookup yields CDR1 MDHEN and CDR2 SYDVKM. V was trimmed by 2 bases and J by 1 base, leaving 8 bases between them. All of the donors were Caucasians in good health. TCRdb ran MiXCR on the 5' RACE reads and lists one entry per CDR3 protein. The repertoire holds roughly 1.6 million distinct CDR3 sequences, more than 30% seen once, with over 0.25% in the top ten. Sequenced material: cord blood. The sequence came from a newborn girl in good health. The J gene is TRBJ1-1, the V gene TRBV28, with unresolved D. CDR3 in amino acids: CASSLPPGNTEAFF. The CDR3 nucleotides are TGTGCCAGCAGTTTACCCCCAGGGAACACTGAAGCTTTCTTT.